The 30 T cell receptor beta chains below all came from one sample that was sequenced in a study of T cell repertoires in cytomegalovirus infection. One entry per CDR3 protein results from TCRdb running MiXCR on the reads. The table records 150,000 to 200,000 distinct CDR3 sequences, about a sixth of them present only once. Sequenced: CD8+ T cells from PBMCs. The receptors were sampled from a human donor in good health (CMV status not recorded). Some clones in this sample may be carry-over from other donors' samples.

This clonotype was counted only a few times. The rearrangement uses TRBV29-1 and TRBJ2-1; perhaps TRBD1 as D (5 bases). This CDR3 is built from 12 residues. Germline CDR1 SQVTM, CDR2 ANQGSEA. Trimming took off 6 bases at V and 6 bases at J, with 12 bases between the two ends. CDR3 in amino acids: CSVPPGFNEQFF. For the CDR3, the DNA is TGCAGCGTCCCCCCAGGGTTCAATGAGCAGTTCTTC.

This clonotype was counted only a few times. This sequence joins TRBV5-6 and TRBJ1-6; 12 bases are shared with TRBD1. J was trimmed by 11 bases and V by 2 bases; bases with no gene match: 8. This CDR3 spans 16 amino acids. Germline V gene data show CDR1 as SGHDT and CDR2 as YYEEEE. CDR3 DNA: TGTGCCAGCAGCTTTACCGGGACAGGGGGCTGGACACCCCTCCACTTT. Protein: CASSFTGTGGWTPLHF.

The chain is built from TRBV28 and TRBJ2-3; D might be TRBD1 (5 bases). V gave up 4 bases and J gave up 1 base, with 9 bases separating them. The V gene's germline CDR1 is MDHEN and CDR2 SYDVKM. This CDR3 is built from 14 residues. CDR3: CASSSPRGTDTQYF. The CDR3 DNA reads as TGTGCCAGCAGTTCCCCCAGGGGCACAGATACGCAGTATTTT.

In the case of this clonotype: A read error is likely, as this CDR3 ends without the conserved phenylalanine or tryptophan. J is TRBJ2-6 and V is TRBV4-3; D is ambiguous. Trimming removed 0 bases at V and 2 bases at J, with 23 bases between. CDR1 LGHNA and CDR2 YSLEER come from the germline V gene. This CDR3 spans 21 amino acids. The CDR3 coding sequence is TGCGCCAGCAGCCAAGAATTGTTCTCAGGCTGGACCCAGACTGGGGCCAACGTCCTGACTTTG. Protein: CASSQELFSGWTQTGANVLTL.

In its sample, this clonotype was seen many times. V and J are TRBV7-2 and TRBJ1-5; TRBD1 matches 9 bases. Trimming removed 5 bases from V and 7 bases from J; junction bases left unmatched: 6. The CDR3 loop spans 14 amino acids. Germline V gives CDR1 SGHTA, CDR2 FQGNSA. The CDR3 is CASSHITGGQPQHF. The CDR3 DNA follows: TGTGCCAGCAGCCATATCACAGGGGGCCAGCCCCAGCATTTT.

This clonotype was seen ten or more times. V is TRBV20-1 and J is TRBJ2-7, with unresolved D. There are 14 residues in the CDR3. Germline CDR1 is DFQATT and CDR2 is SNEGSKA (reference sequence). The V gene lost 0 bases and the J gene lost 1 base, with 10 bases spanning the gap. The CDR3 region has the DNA TGCAGTGCTAGAGAGGCTATTACTTCCTACGAGCAGTACTTC. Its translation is CSAREAITSYEQYF.

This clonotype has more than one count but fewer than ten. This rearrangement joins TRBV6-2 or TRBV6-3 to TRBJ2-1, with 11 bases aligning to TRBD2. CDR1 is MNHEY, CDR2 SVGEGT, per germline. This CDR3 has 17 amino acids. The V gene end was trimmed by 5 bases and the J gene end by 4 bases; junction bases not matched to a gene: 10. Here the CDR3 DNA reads TGTGCCAGCAGTCCCCCCCCACTAGCGGGGGATTACAATGAGCAGTTCTTC. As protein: CASSPPPLAGDYNEQFF.

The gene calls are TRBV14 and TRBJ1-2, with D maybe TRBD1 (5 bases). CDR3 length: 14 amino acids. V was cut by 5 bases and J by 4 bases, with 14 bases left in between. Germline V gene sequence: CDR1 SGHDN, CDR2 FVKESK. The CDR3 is CASSFVGVRYGYTF. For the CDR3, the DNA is TGTGCCAGCAGCTTTGTGGGGGTACGCTATGGCTACACCTTC.

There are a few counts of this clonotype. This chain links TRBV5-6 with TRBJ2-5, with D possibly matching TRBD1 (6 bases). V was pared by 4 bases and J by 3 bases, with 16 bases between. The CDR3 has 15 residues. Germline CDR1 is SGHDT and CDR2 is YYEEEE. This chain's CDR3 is CASSRPWDTEETQYF. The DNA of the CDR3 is TGTGCCAGCAGCCGACCTTGGGACACTGAAGAGACCCAGTACTTC.

The CDR3 reads CASSLKGARETQYF. The CDR3 DNA sequence: TGTGCCAGCAGCTTAAAGGGGGCGCGGGAGACCCAGTACTTC. The rearrangement uses TRBV7-9 and TRBJ2-5; 7 nucleotides agree with TRBD1. Germline V CDR1 and CDR2: SEHNR, FQNEAQ (reference sequence). Unmatched junction bases numbered 5, after V lost 2 bases and J lost 5 bases. The CDR3 has 14 amino acids.

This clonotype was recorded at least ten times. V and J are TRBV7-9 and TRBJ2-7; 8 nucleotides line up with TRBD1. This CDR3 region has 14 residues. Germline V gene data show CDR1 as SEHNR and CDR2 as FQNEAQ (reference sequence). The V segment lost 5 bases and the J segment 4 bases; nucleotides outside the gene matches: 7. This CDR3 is CASSGRTGRYEQYF. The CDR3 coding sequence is TGTGCCAGCAGCGGCAGGACAGGGAGGTACGAGCAGTACTTC.

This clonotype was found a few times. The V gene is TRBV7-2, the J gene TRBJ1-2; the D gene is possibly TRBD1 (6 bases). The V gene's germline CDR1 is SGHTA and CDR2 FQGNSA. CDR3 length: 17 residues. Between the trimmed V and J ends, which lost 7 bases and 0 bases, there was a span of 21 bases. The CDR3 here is CASTLLGGRGANYGYTF. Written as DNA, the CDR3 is TGTGCCAGCACCCTCTTAGGGGGGCGCGGAGCTAACTATGGCTACACCTTC.

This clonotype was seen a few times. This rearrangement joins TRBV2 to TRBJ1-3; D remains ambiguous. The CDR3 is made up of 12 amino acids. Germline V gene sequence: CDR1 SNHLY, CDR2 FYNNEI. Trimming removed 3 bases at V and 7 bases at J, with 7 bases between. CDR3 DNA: TGTGCCAGCAGTGAGCCCGGGAACACCATATATTTT. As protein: CASSEPGNTIYF.

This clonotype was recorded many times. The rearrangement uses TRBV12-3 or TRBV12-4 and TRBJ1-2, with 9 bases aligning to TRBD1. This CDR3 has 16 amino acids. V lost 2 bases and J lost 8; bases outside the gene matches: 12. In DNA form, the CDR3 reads TGTGCCAGCAGTTTAACATCCCTGGGACAGGGAAGAGGCTACACCTTC. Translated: CASSLTSLGQGRGYTF.

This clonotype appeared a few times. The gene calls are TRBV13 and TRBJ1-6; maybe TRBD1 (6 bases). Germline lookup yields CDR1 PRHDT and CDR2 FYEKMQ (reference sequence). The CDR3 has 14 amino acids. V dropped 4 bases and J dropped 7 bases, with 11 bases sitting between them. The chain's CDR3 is CASSSQGGNSPLHF. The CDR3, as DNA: TGTGCCAGCAGCTCACAGGGAGGGAATTCACCCCTCCACTTT. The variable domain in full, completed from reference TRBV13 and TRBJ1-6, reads AAGVIQSPRHLIKEKRETATLKCYPIPRHDTVYWYQQGPGQDPQFLISFYEKMQSDKGSIPDRFSAQQFSDYHSELNMSSLELGDSALYFCASSSQGGNSPLHFGNGTRLTVT.

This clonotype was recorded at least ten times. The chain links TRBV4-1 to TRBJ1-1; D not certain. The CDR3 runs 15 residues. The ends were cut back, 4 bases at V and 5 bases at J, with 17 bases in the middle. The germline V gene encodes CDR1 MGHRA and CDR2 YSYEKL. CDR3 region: CASSRDHSGGTEAFF. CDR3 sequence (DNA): TGCGCCAGCAGCCGAGATCACAGTGGAGGGACTGAAGCTTTCTTT.

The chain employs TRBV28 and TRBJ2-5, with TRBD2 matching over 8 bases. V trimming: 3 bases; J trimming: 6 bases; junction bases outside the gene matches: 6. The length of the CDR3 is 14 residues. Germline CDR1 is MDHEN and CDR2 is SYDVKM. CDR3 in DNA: TGTGCCAGCAGTTTCTCGGGGGGGCCGAAGACCCAGTACTTC. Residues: CASSFSGGPKTQYF.

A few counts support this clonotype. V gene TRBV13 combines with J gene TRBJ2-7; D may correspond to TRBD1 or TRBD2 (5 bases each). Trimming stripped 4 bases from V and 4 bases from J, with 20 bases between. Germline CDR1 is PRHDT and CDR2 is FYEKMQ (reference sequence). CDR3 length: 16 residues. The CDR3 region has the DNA TGTGCCAGCAGCTCATATTACCGGGACGGTATTTACGAGCAGTACTTC. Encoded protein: CASSSYYRDGIYEQYF.

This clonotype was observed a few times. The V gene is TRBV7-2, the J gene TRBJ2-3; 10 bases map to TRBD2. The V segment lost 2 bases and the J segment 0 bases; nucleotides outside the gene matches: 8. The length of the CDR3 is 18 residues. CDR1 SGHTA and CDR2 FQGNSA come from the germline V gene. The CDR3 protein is CASSLSPSGGVSTDTQYF. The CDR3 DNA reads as TGTGCCAGCAGCTTATCTCCTAGCGGGGGCGTTAGCACAGATACGCAGTATTTT. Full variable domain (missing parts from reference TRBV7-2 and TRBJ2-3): GAGVSQSPSNKVTEKGKDVELRCDPISGHTALYWYRQSLGQGLEFLIYFQGNSAPDKSGLPSDRFSAERTGGSVSTLTIQRTQQEDSAVYLCASSLSPSGGVSTDTQYFGPGTRLTVL.

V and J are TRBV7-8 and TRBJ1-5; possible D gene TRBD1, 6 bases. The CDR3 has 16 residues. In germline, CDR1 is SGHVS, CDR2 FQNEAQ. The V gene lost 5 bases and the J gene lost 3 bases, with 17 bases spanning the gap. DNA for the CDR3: TGTGCCAGCAGCGCCCAGGGACACCCGCCCAATCAGCCCCAGCATTTT. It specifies CASSAQGHPPNQPQHF.

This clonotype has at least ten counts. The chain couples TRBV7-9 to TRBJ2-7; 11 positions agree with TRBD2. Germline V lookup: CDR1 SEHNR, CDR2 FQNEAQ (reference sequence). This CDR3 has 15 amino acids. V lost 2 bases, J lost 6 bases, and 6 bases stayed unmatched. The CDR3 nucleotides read TGTGCCAGCAGCTTACCACTAGCGGGGGTTAGCGAGCAGTACTTC. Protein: CASSLPLAGVSEQYF.

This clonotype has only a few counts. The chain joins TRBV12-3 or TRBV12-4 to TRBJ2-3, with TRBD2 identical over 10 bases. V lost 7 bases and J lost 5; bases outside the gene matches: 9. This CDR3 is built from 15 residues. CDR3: CASTLAGAGVDTQYF. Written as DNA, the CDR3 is TGTGCCAGCACCCTAGCGGGGGCAGGTGTAGATACGCAGTATTTT.

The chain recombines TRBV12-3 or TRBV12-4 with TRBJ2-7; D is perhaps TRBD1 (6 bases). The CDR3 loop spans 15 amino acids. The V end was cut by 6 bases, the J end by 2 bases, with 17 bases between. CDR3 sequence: CASSSSGQPPYEQYF. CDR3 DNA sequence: TGTGCCAGCAGCTCAAGTGGACAGCCTCCCTACGAGCAGTACTTC.

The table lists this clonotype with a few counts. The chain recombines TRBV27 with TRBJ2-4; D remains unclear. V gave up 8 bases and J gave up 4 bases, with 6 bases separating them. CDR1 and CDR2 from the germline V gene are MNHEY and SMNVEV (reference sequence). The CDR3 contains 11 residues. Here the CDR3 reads CASARKNIQYF. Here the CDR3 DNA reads TGTGCCAGCGCGCGTAAAAACATTCAGTACTTC.

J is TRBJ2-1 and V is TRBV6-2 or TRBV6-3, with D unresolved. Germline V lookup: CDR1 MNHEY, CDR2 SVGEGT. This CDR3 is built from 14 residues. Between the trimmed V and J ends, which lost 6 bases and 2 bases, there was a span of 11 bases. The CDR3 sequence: CASRTISPYNEQFF. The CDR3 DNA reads TGTGCCAGCAGAACGATCAGTCCCTACAATGAGCAGTTCTTC.

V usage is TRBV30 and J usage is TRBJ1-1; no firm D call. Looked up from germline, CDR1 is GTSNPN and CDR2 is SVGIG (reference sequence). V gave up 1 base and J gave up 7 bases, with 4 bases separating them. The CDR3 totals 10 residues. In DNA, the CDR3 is TGTGCCTGGAGTGAAAGTGAAGCTTTCTTT. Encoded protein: CAWSESEAFF.

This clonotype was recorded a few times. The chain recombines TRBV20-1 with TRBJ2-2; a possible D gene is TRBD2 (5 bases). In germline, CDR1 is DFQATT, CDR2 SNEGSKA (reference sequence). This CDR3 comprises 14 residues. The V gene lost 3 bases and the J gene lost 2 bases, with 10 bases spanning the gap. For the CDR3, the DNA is TGCAGTGCTAGGGAGGAATATAACACCGGGGAGCTGTTTTTT. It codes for CSAREEYNTGELFF.

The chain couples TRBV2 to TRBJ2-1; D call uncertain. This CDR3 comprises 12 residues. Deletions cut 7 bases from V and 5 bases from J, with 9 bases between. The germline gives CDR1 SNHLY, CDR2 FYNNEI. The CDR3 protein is CASIGFDNEQFF. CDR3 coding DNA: TGTGCCAGCATTGGTTTCGACAATGAGCAGTTCTTC.

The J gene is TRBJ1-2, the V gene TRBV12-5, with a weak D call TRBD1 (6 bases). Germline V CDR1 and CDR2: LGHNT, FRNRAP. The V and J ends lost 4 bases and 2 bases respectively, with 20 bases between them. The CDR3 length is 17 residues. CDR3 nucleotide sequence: TGTGCTAGTGGTTCTCCACCCGGGGGCACTTGGAACTATGGCTACACCTTC. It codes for CASGSPPGGTWNYGYTF.

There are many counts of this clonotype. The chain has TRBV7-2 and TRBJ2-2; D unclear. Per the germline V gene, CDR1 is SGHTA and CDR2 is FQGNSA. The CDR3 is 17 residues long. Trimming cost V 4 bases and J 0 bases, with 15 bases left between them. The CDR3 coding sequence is TGTGCCAGCAGCTCCGCAGGCGGCACCACGAACACCGGGGAGCTGTTTTTT. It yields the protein CASSSAGGTTNTGELFF.